This T cell receptor beta chain was obtained from a study of T cell changes during pregnancy in multiple sclerosis (dated by TCRdb to between 2018 and 2021). About the study as a whole: Changes in the T cell repertoire over the course of pregnancy were examined in this study in women with multiple sclerosis.

Receptor amplification or capture employed the immunoSEQ multiplex PCR assay. TCRdb stores this immuneACCESS table with in-frame sequences only. Part of the clones is absent; in the studies checked, under half of the shortfall reflects unresolved V genes, and no reason is known for the rest. The sample data list 70,000 to 95,000 clones, and 90% to 95% of these were observed just once. The ten largest make up roughly 2.1% of the sample. Of note for this clone: Its binding antigen is unknown. No base quality values were provided; no much bigger clone lies one nucleotide off.

The receptor was isolated from a female donor in good health, enrolled as a control in a pregnancy study. Material: peripheral blood, obtained in the second trimester of pregnancy.

In nucleotide form, the sequence is TGTGCCAGCAGCTCCCGAGGACAGGGAGACACTGAAGCTTTCTTT. It codes for CASSSRGQGDTEAFF. This chain is built from TRBV5-5 and TRBJ1-1, with 8 bases matching TRBD1. Compared with germline, V lacks 3 bases and J lacks 3 bases; bases without a gene match: 7. Its CDR3 holds 15 amino acids, cysteine through phenylalanine. The CDR3 DNA has 45 bases and is translated from base 1. The germline V gene (reference sequence) supplies CDR1 SGHKS and CDR2 YYEKEE. With the portions outside the CDR3 filled from the reference TRBV5-5 and TRBJ1-1 genes, the complete variable region becomes DAGVTQSPTHLIKTRGQQVTLRCSPISGHKSVSWYQQVLGQGPQFIFQYYEKEERGRGNFPDRFSARQFPNYSSELNVNALLLGDSALYLCASSSRGQGDTEAFFGQGTRLTVV.